This is a list of T cell receptor beta chains from one sample in a study of Graves' ophthalmopathy and Graves' hyperthyroidism. Each CDR3 protein gets one entry after TCRdb re-called the multiplex PCR reads with MiXCR. The sample has some 210,000 distinct CDR3 sequences; approximately 29% are singletons. The source material was peripheral blood. These receptors originate from a man in his forties or fifties with Graves' ophthalmopathy. Each CDR3 is given with its conserved first and last residue. The D gene is left open where the match is weak. Clone size, where shown, is once, few, many, or a class for clones that have expanded.

CDR3	DNA	J	D	size	V
CASSTGSAPFF	TGTGCCAGCAGCACAGGTAGTGCCCCGTTCTTC	TRBJ2-4	-	many	TRBV6-1
CSVTGTGELFF	TGCAGCGTCACGGGTACCGGGGAGCTGTTTTTT	TRBJ2-2	-	many	TRBV29-1
CASIKEKGSSYEQYF	TGTGCCAGCATCAAGGAGAAGGGCTCCTCCTACGAGCAGTACTTC	TRBJ2-7	-	many	TRBV6-5
CSARDRRDPNQPQHF	TGCAGTGCTAGAGATAGGAGGGACCCAAATCAGCCCCAGCATTTT	TRBJ1-5	-	-	TRBV20-1
CASKGDQPQHF	TGTGCCAGCAAGGGGGATCAGCCCCAGCATTTT	TRBJ1-5	-	-	TRBV28
CASRILAGGPHEQYF	TGCGCCAGTCGGATTCTAGCGGGAGGCCCCCACGAGCAGTACTTC	TRBJ2-7	TRBD2	many	TRBV5-1
CASSIIPAMNTEAFF	TGTGCCAGTAGTATAATTCCGGCTATGAACACTGAAGCTTTCTTT	TRBJ1-1	-	many	TRBV19
CACSQGTREQYF	TGCGCCTGCAGCCAAGGGACGAGGGAGCAGTACTTC	TRBJ2-7	-	many	TRBV4-1
CASSAMTGDNTEAFF	TGTGCCAGCAGCGCAATGACAGGAGATAACACTGAAGCTTTCTTT	TRBJ1-1	-	-	TRBV7-3
CASSLESGDSYEQYF	TGTGCCAGCAGCTTAGAATCCGGAGACTCCTACGAGCAGTACTTC	TRBJ2-7	-	many	TRBV11-3
CASSYADRRTDTIYF	TGTGCCAGCAGTTACGCGGACAGGCGAACGGACACCATATATTTT	TRBJ1-3	TRBD1	many	TRBV6-2/TRBV6-3
CASSLVGGGDQPQHF	TGCGCCAGCAGCTTGGTCGGGGGTGGTGATCAGCCCCAGCATTTT	TRBJ1-5	-	many	TRBV5-1
CASSSNRGSYEQYF	TGTGCCAGCAGCTCAAACAGGGGCTCCTACGAGCAGTACTTC	TRBJ2-7	TRBD1	many	TRBV11-2
CASSPASDRATGELFF	TGTGCCAGCAGCCCCGCGTCGGACAGGGCCACCGGGGAGCTGTTTTTT	TRBJ2-2	TRBD1	-	TRBV28
CASSYSPSARELFF	TGTGCCAGCAGTTACTCCCCTAGCGCCAGGGAGCTGTTTTTT	TRBJ2-2	-	many	TRBV6-2/TRBV6-3
CATFTGLGYEQYF	TGTGCCACCTTCACTGGGCTGGGGTACGAGCAGTACTTC	TRBJ2-7	-	-	TRBV28
CASSPQVLSSYEQYF	TGTGCCAGCAGCCCTCAGGTACTCAGCTCCTACGAGCAGTACTTC	TRBJ2-7	-	many	TRBV5-6
CSARTDRGSAEAFF	TGCAGTGCTAGGACCGACAGGGGTTCTGCTGAAGCTTTCTTT	TRBJ1-1	TRBD1	once	TRBV20-1
CASSSSAQANSPLHF	TGTGCCAGCAGCTCATCGGCCCAAGCAAATTCACCCCTCCACTTT	TRBJ1-6	-	many	TRBV9
CASRPHLGVNEQYF	TGTGCCAGCAGGCCCCATCTAGGTGTGAACGAGCAGTACTTC	TRBJ2-7	-	many	TRBV6-2/TRBV6-3
CASSYSPTGTGNSYEQYF	TGTGCCAGCAGTTACTCACCTACCGGGACAGGGAACTCCTACGAGCAGTACTTC	TRBJ2-7	TRBD1	-	TRBV6-2/TRBV6-3
CSALPEGMASYTF	TGCAGTGCCCTCCCGGAGGGAATGGCTAGCTACACCTTC	TRBJ1-2	-	few	TRBV20-1
CSARDTQETQYF	TGCAGTGCTAGAGATACACAAGAGACCCAGTACTTC	TRBJ2-5	-	many	TRBV20-1
CASSLFSGSSYEQYF	TGCGCCAGCAGCTTGTTTAGCGGGTCCTCCTACGAGCAGTACTTC	TRBJ2-7	TRBD2	-	TRBV5-1
CASSSHRDFEGYTF	TGTGCCAGCAGCTCCCACCGGGACTTCGAAGGCTACACCTTC	TRBJ1-2	-	-	TRBV12-3/TRBV12-4
CASRRQGEGSPLHF	TGTGCCAGCAGACGACAGGGGGAAGGGTCACCCCTCCACTTT	TRBJ1-6	TRBD1	many	TRBV6-2/TRBV6-3
CSAGHGLYGSQETQYF	TGCAGTGCTGGCCACGGTCTATACGGGAGCCAAGAGACCCAGTACTTC	TRBJ2-5	-	many	TRBV20-1
CASSSPTGGAFF	TGTGCCAGTAGTTCTCCGACAGGGGGGGCTTTCTTT	TRBJ1-1	TRBD1	many	TRBV19
CASSLVVKETQYF	TGCGCCAGCAGCTTGGTAGTCAAGGAGACCCAGTACTTC	TRBJ2-5	-	many	TRBV5-1
CASSLALGQGPYQETQYF	TGCGCCAGCAGCTTGGCCCTCGGACAGGGACCGTACCAAGAGACCCAGTACTTC	TRBJ2-5	TRBD1	-	TRBV5-1
CASSYAGPYEQYF	TGTGCCAGCAGTTACGCAGGCCCCTACGAGCAGTACTTC	TRBJ2-7	-	many	TRBV6-5
CASSELGTGRPSETQYF	TGCGCCAGCAGCGAACTAGGGACAGGGCGCCCCTCTGAGACCCAGTACTTC	TRBJ2-5	TRBD1	many	TRBV5-1
CASSLGFGGDEQYF	TGTGCCAGCAGCTTAGGTTTCGGGGGCGACGAGCAGTACTTC	TRBJ2-7	-	once	TRBV7-6
CASSPRVADPQETQYF	TGTGCCAGCAGCCCTCGGGTAGCGGACCCCCAAGAGACCCAGTACTTC	TRBJ2-5	-	-	TRBV25-1
CASSLGTAQETQYF	TGTGCCAGCAGTTTGGGGACAGCCCAAGAGACCCAGTACTTC	TRBJ2-5	TRBD1	many	TRBV11-1
CASSQNDGETQYF	TGCGCCAGCAGCCAGAATGACGGAGAGACCCAGTACTTC	TRBJ2-5	-	once	TRBV5-1